The 16 T cell receptor beta chains reported below all come from one sample, sequenced in a study of shared clonotypes between healthy human individuals. Sequenced by immunoSEQ multiplex PCR; TCRdb stores in-frame clones only, minus some. The repertoire holds some 2 million clones, approximately 95% seen once, with roughly 0.13% in the top ten. The sample comprised naive CD4+ T cells sorted from blood. Subset: CD45RA+ positively selected. These receptor sequences come from a man between 18 and 29 years old in good health.

The V gene is TRBV11-2, the J gene TRBJ1-4; D is ambiguous. The CDR3 is 15 amino acids. From germline, CDR1 is SGHAT and CDR2 FQNNGV. V was pared by 0 bases and J by 0 bases, with 5 bases between. The CDR3 region is CASSLDSATNEKLFF. The CDR3 region has the DNA TGTGCCAGCAGCTTAGACAGTGCAACTAATGAAAAACTGTTTTTT.

This clone turned up a few times. This sample includes further DNA sequences coding for the same CDR3. J is TRBJ2-7 and V is TRBV9; D might be TRBD1 (6 bases). Per the germline V gene, CDR1 is SGDLS and CDR2 is YYNGEE. The CDR3 has 14 residues. Trimming removed 4 bases at V and 1 base at J, with 12 bases between. The DNA of the CDR3 is TGTGCCAGCAGCCCCCGGACAGAGTCCTACGAGCAGTACTTC. Amino acids: CASSPRTESYEQYF.

This clone appeared a few times. The gene calls are TRBV2 and TRBJ1-2, with D possibly being TRBD1 (6 bases). Trimming pared 6 bases from V and 0 bases from J, leaving 14 bases between. CDR1 SNHLY and CDR2 FYNNEI come from the germline V gene. This CDR3 spans 15 amino acids. CDR3 in amino acids: CASSFDRQTNYGYTF. CDR3 sequence (DNA): TGTGCCAGCAGCTTCGACAGGCAAACTAACTATGGCTACACCTTC.

V usage is TRBV4-3 and J usage is TRBJ2-5; 11 bases map to TRBD2. The germline V gene has CDR1 LGHNA and CDR2 YSLEER. V gave up 1 base and J gave up 5 bases; unmatched junction bases: 12. The CDR3 consists of 18 residues. DNA for the CDR3: TGCGCCAGCAGCCAAGGGGTCCTACTAGCGGGAGTGGTGGAGACCCAGTACTTC. The encoded protein is CASSQGVLLAGVVETQYF.

This clone has just one count. V is TRBV14 and J is TRBJ2-1; D uncertain. V was pared by 1 base and J by 10 bases, with 14 bases between. This CDR3 region has 14 residues. Germline CDR1 is SGHDN and CDR2 is FVKESK. The DNA of the CDR3 is TGTGCCAGCAGCCAAGGTTCTAGGTGGCGGGAGCAGTTCTTC. Translation gives CASSQGSRWREQFF.

This clone was observed once. The chain recombines TRBV6-6 with TRBJ2-5, with D hard to call. Trimming shortened V by 2 bases and J by 1 base, and 14 bases separated the two germline ends. The CDR3 extends over 16 amino acids. Germline V CDR1 and CDR2: MNHNY, SVGAGI (reference sequence). In nucleotides, the CDR3 is TGTGCCAGCAGTTACCCGAACCTACCAACCCAAGAGACCCAGTACTTC. Protein product: CASSYPNLPTQETQYF.

Concerning this clone itself: Other DNA variants within this sample encode the same CDR3. The chain uses TRBV6-5 and TRBJ2-7; TRBD2 matches at 14 bases. Germline CDR1 is MNHEY and CDR2 is SVGAGI. This CDR3 is built from 16 residues. Germline trimming cut 0 bases from V and 3 bases from J; bases unmatched to any gene: 1. CDR3 residues: CASSYSGTSGSYEQYF. CDR3 sequence (DNA): TGTGCCAGCAGTTACTCGGGGACTAGCGGGAGCTACGAGCAGTACTTC.

On this clone itself: Additional DNA sequences in this sample encode the identical CDR3. The V gene is TRBV6-5, the J gene TRBJ1-3, with D perhaps TRBD1 (5 bases). V lost 5 bases and J 0 bases, leaving 11 bases between the germline ends. The length of the CDR3 is 15 residues. Looked up from germline, CDR1 is MNHEY and CDR2 is SVGAGI. The CDR3 reads CASSRGASSGNTIYF. CDR3 DNA: TGTGCCAGCAGTCGCGGGGCGAGCTCTGGAAACACCATATATTTT.

Points on this clone: The same CDR3 also results from other DNA sequences found in this sample. The gene calls are TRBV18 and TRBJ1-4; TRBD1 agrees at 11 bases. Trimming at V came to 3 bases and at J to 7 bases, leaving 4 bases not matched to a gene. Germline assignment: CDR1 KGHSH and CDR2 LQKENI. This CDR3 region has 15 residues. The CDR3 loop is CASSPPGQGGEKLFF. CDR3 bases: TGTGCCAGCTCACCCCCGGGACAGGGGGGTGAAAAACTGTTTTTT.

This sequence joins TRBV5-1 and TRBJ2-3; 7 nucleotides line up with TRBD2. The length of the CDR3 is 15 residues. Germline lookup yields CDR1 SGHRS and CDR2 YFSETQ. Trimming at V came to 3 bases and at J to 3 bases, leaving 7 bases not matched to a gene. In DNA, the CDR3 is TGCGCCAGCAGCTCCACGGGGGGAAGAACAGATACGCAGTATTTT. Translated: CASSSTGGRTDTQYF.

The chain uses TRBV6-1 and TRBJ1-6, with TRBD1 matching over 10 bases. The CDR3 has 14 residues. The junction had 4 bases not matched to a gene; V was cut back by 6 bases and J by 8 bases. Germline V gene lookup returns CDR1 MNHNS and CDR2 SASEGT. Written as DNA, the CDR3 is TGTGCCAGCAGGACAGGGGGCTGGGATTCACCCCTCCACTTT. Translating gives CASRTGGWDSPLHF.

This chain connects TRBV30 to TRBJ2-6; D gene uncertain. Trimming shortened V by 5 bases and J by 0 bases, and 11 bases separated the two germline ends. CDR3 length: 15 amino acids. The V gene's germline CDR1 is GTSNPN and CDR2 SVGIG (reference sequence). In DNA, the CDR3 is TGTGCCTGGGGTGCGACGGGCTCTGGGGCCAACGTCCTGACTTTC. Its translation is CAWGATGSGANVLTF. The full variable domain, rest sourced from reference TRBV30 and TRBJ2-6, is SQTIHQWPATLVQPVGSPLSLECTVEGTSNPNLYWYRQAAGRGLQLLFYSVGIGQISSEVPQNLSASRPQDRQFILSSKKLLLSDSGFYLCAWGATGSGANVLTFGAGSRLTVL.

This clone came up once. The CDR3 here is CASSEPTSGRIHEQYF. The CDR3, as DNA: TGTGCCAGCAGTGAGCCTACTAGCGGGAGGATCCACGAGCAGTACTTC. The genes are TRBV25-1 and TRBJ2-7; 12 bases are a match to TRBD2. The length of the CDR3 is 16 residues. V lost 3 bases to trimming and J lost 5 bases; unmatched junction nucleotides: 8. Germline values: CDR1 MGHDK, CDR2 SYGVNS.

The chain links TRBV29-1 to TRBJ2-7, with a possible D match to TRBD1 (5 bases). The CDR3 is made up of 12 amino acids. Trimming took 5 bases from V and 6 from J, leaving 14 bases between them. Germline loops: CDR1 SQVTM, CDR2 ANQGSEA. CDR3 amino acids: CSVHKGNSEQYF. In DNA, the CDR3 is TGCAGCGTTCATAAGGGGAATAGCGAGCAGTACTTC.

The chain carries TRBV5-1 and TRBJ2-5; 7 bases are a match to TRBD1. This CDR3 is built from 15 residues. V was clipped by 4 bases and J by 2 bases; unmatched bases: 8. Per germline, CDR1 SGHRS and CDR2 YFSETQ. The CDR3 region is CASSPEGQRQETQYF. CDR3 in DNA: TGCGCCAGCAGCCCCGAGGGACAGCGACAAGAGACCCAGTACTTC.

The chain recombines TRBV5-8 with TRBJ1-4, with D hard to call. This CDR3 spans 13 amino acids. Germline-derived CDR1 and CDR2 are SGHTS and YDEGEE. V was cut by 0 bases and J by 8 bases, with 8 bases left in between. CDR3 region: CASSLVRKEKLFF. The DNA of the CDR3 is TGTGCCAGCAGCTTGGTCAGGAAGGAAAAACTGTTTTTT.